A selection of T cell receptor beta chains follows, all from one sample in a study of T-cell reconstitution after alpha-beta-depleted transplantation in children. TCRdb redid the calling of the PCR reads with MiXCR, one entry per CDR3 protein. The sample lists about 100,000 distinct CDR3 sequences; about 5.6% were seen once. Sequenced here: PBMCs, mostly from graft donor cells, sampled 60 days after TCRalphabeta/CD19-depleted stem cell transplant. The source of these receptors is a female patient between 2 and 15 years old who had a stem cell transplant for Fanconi anemia, so the T cells may come from the graft donor. The CDR3 runs from the conserved cysteine through the conserved F or W. A D gene is named only where the DNA matches it firmly. Rows give clone size only sometimes, using once, few, many, or a class for an expanded clone.

-	-	TRBV5-1	TRBJ2-7	CASSLELGGWAYEQYF	TGCGCCAGCAGCTTGGAATTAGGGGGTTGGGCCTACGAGCAGTACTTC
many	TRBD1	TRBV5-1	TRBJ2-1	CASSPRTGDYNEQFF	TGCGCCAGCAGCCCAAGGACAGGGGACTACAATGAGCAGTTCTTC
-	-	TRBV7-2	TRBJ2-3	CASSLVWVDTQYF	TGTGCCAGCAGCTTAGTTTGGGTGGATACGCAGTATTTT
many	-	TRBV11-2	TRBJ2-1	CASSIVRGRNEQFF	TGTGCCAGCAGCATAGTCCGGGGTCGAAATGAGCAGTTCTTC
-	-	TRBV5-4	TRBJ1-2	CASSLEARQGYTF	TGTGCCAGCAGCTTGGAGGCCCGACAGGGCTACACCTTC
few	TRBD2	TRBV9	TRBJ2-7	CASSQYGTRNYEQYF	TGTGCCAGCAGCCAATATGGGACTAGGAACTACGAGCAGTACTTC
many	-	TRBV6-5	TRBJ2-1	CASSYSDISYNEQFF	TGTGCCAGCAGTTACTCGGACATTTCCTACAATGAGCAGTTCTTC
many	TRBD2	TRBV29-1	TRBJ2-3	CSALGLEYSDTQYF	TGCAGCGCTCTAGGACTAGAGTATTCAGATACGCAGTATTTT
many	-	TRBV29-1	TRBJ1-2	CSVEDVRRGIPDGYTF	TGCAGCGTTGAAGATGTAAGGAGGGGTATCCCTGATGGCTACACCTTC
few	-	TRBV11-2	TRBJ2-5	CASSLGYRRIPQETQYF	TGTGCCAGCAGCTTAGGGTACAGGCGCATCCCCCAAGAGACCCAGTACTTC
-	-	TRBV12-3/TRBV12-4	TRBJ1-2	CASSLGTGNPGRSGYTF	TGTGCCAGCAGTTTGGGGACGGGTAATCCCGGAAGGTCTGGCTACACCTTC
many	TRBD2	TRBV24-1	TRBJ2-3	CATSEQGLAGGPDTQYF	TGTGCCACCAGTGAACAGGGACTAGCGGGAGGGCCAGATACGCAGTATTTT
-	TRBD2	TRBV23-1	TRBJ2-7	CASSQGTSSYEQYF	TGCGCCAGCAGTCAAGGGACTAGCTCCTACGAGCAGTACTTC
few	-	TRBV20-1	TRBJ1-6	CSARPLLQGWPSPLHF	TGCAGTGCTAGACCGCTACTACAGGGATGGCCCTCACCCCTCCACTTT
many	-	TRBV5-1	TRBJ2-5	CASSLLGLETQYF	TGCGCCAGCAGCTTGTTGGGGTTGGAGACCCAGTACTTC
-	-	TRBV11-2	TRBJ1-2	CASSSNKGRNGYTF	TGTGCCAGCAGTTCTAATAAGGGCCGGAATGGCTACACCTTC
few	-	TRBV28	TRBJ2-2	CASSLVGVGLLGDTGELFF	TGTGCCAGCAGTTTAGTGGGAGTAGGACTATTGGGGGACACCGGGGAGCTGTTTTTT
many	-	TRBV6-5	TRBJ2-2	CASELRDWTGELFF	TGTGCCAGCGAACTTCGGGATTGGACCGGGGAGCTGTTTTTT
few	-	TRBV12-3/TRBV12-4	TRBJ2-2	CASTSLSTAGELFF	TGTGCCAGCACCTCCTTGAGTACGGCCGGGGAGCTGTTTTTT
few	-	TRBV15	TRBJ1-5	CATSGRNQPQHF	TGTGCCACCAGCGGAAGGAATCAGCCCCAGCATTTT
many	TRBD1	TRBV20-1	TRBJ1-1	CSVDRGAFF	TGCAGTGTCGACAGGGGAGCTTTCTTT
few	-	TRBV20-1	TRBJ2-3	CSARGSRGLDTQYF	TGCAGTGCTAGGGGATCGCGGGGGCTAGATACGCAGTATTTT
many	-	TRBV7-2	TRBJ1-3	CASSLMMPGAGGNTIYF	TGTGCCAGCAGCTTAATGATGCCGGGGGCAGGAGGAAACACCATATATTTT
few	-	TRBV20-1	TRBJ2-7	CSALGYYEQYF	TGCAGTGCCCTCGGGTACTACGAGCAGTACTTC
-	-	TRBV12-3/TRBV12-4	TRBJ2-2	CAISLSLARNANTGELFF	TGTGCCATCAGTTTAAGTCTAGCGAGGAACGCGAACACCGGGGAGCTGTTTTTT
many	TRBD1	TRBV20-1	TRBJ1-5	CSARGGQGDNQPQHF	TGCAGTGCTAGGGGGGGACAGGGGGACAATCAGCCCCAGCATTTT
-	TRBD1	TRBV2	TRBJ2-3	CASRAGTVGTDTQYF	TGTGCCAGCAGGGCCGGGACAGTGGGCACAGATACGCAGTATTTT
many	TRBD2	TRBV6-7	TRBJ2-1	CASSYYLEFARGGPPLSYNEQFF	TGTGCCAGCAGTTACTACTTAGAGTTTGCGCGGGGGGGTCCCCCCCTCTCCTACAATGAGCAGTTCTTC
-	TRBD2	TRBV2	TRBJ2-1	CASSEGLAEYNEQFF	TGTGCCAGCAGTGAAGGTCTAGCGGAATACAATGAGCAGTTCTTC
-	TRBD2	TRBV5-4	TRBJ2-1	CASRAGGAFNEQFF	TGTGCCAGCCGCGCCGGGGGGGCTTTCAATGAGCAGTTCTTC
many	TRBD1	TRBV5-1	TRBJ1-1	CASSLFRGRGEAFF	TGCGCCAGCAGCTTGTTCAGGGGGCGGGGTGAAGCTTTCTTT
many	TRBD2	TRBV7-2	TRBJ2-1	CASSPSGGGYNEQFF	TGTGCCAGCAGTCCATCGGGAGGAGGCTACAATGAGCAGTTCTTC
-	-	TRBV20-1	TRBJ2-5	CSARSPKGETQYF	TGCAGTGCTAGATCTCCCAAAGGGGAGACCCAGTACTTC
many	TRBD1	TRBV12-3/TRBV12-4	TRBJ2-7	CASSLVPGQGGEQYF	TGTGCCAGCAGTTTAGTGCCTGGACAGGGCGGCGAGCAGTACTTC
few	-	TRBV30	TRBJ2-3	CAWTDWALTDTQYF	TGTGCCTGGACCGATTGGGCTCTCACAGATACGCAGTATTTT
many	-	TRBV20-1	TRBJ1-4	CSAPYRVGEKLFF	TGCAGTGCTCCGTACAGGGTTGGGGAAAAACTGTTTTTT
few	-	TRBV11-3	TRBJ2-3	CASSQQTDTQYF	TGTGCCAGCAGCCAACAGACAGATACGCAGTATTTT
many	TRBD1	TRBV29-1	TRBJ2-7	CSVRGGTGAYEQYF	TGCAGCGTTCGAGGGGGGACAGGGGCCTACGAGCAGTACTTC
-	-	TRBV6-2/TRBV6-3	TRBJ1-5	CASSYSSGGQPQHF	TGTGCCAGCAGCTACTCCAGTGGTGGTCAGCCCCAGCATTTT
many	-	TRBV29-1	TRBJ2-2	CSVEHTGELFF	TGCAGCGTTGAACACACCGGGGAGCTGTTTTTT
few	TRBD1	TRBV29-1	TRBJ1-1	CSTHRGGNTEAFF	TGCAGCACGCACAGGGGGGGAAACACTGAAGCTTTCTTT
many	TRBD1	TRBV4-1	TRBJ2-3	CASSRQLTGGGTDTQYF	TGCGCCAGCAGCCGACAACTGACAGGGGGTGGCACAGATACGCAGTATTTT
many	TRBD1	TRBV18	TRBJ2-3	CASSPGQGITDTQYF	TGTGCCAGCTCACCGGGACAGGGGATCACAGATACGCAGTATTTT